This passage covers 18 T cell receptor beta chains from one sample sequenced in a study of CD8 T cells in ankylosing spondylitis. Study-wide findings and caveats: Typical of ankylosing spondylitis blood, it appeared, was a TCR beta motif of eight highly homologous variants.

TCRdb fed the 5' RACE reads into MiXCR, producing one record per CDR3 protein. The sample contains around 540,000 distinct CDR3 sequences, approximately 12% of which appear only once. These receptors lack a known antigen. The specimen sequenced was blood, either unsorted or a sorted T cell fraction (not recorded which). Receptors were obtained from a male donor with ankylosing spondylitis.

The J gene is TRBJ2-7, the V gene TRBV15; D may be TRBD1 (5 bases). V was cut by 0 bases and J by 6 bases, with 9 bases left in between. Looked up from germline, CDR1 is LNHNV and CDR2 is YYDKDF (reference sequence). The CDR3 is 13 amino acids. As DNA, the CDR3 is TGTGCCACCAGCAGAGAGGGAAGGGGCGAGCAGTACTTC. Translation gives CATSREGRGEQYF.

The V gene is TRBV6-4, the J gene TRBJ1-2; D gene ambiguous. There are 15 residues in the CDR3. Germline V gives CDR1 MRHNA, CDR2 SNTAGT. V lost 9 bases to trimming and J lost 0 bases, with 17 bases between them. CDR3 region: CASRPGKAANYGYTF. CDR3 in DNA: TGTGCCAGTCGACCCGGGAAGGCTGCTAACTATGGCTACACCTTC.

This clonotype occurred many times. The rearrangement joins TRBV28 to TRBJ2-7, with 8 bases aligning to TRBD2. Germline CDR1 is MDHEN and CDR2 is SYDVKM. Unmatched junction bases numbered 7, after V lost 5 bases and J lost 1 base. The CDR3 contains 15 residues. CDR3 residues: CASSTSGSTSYEQYV. CDR3 nucleotides: TGTGCCAGCAGTACAAGCGGGAGTACGTCCTACGAGCAGTACGTC.

This clonotype has just a few counts. V and J are TRBV28 and TRBJ2-4; 7 bases fit TRBD1. V dropped 7 bases and J dropped 10; count of bases not matched to a gene: 4. The germline V gene encodes CDR1 MDHEN and CDR2 SYDVKM. The CDR3 totals 11 residues. CDR3 sequence: CASTSDRIQYF. CDR3 coding DNA: TGTGCCAGCACTTCGGACAGGATTCAGTACTTC.

Ten or more counts support this clonotype. The V and J genes are TRBV6-8 and TRBJ2-2, with D perhaps matching TRBD1 (6 bases). V lost 7 bases to trimming and J lost 4 bases, with 16 bases between them. This CDR3 is 15 amino acids long. Germline CDR1 reads MNHGY; CDR2 reads SAAAGT. CDR3 sequence (DNA): TGTGCCAGCATAAGGACAGCTCTATTCACCGGGGAGCTGTTTTTT. Translation gives CASIRTALFTGELFF.

The sample holds many counts of this clonotype. The J gene is TRBJ2-3, the V gene TRBV5-1; TRBD2 is a possible D gene (5 bases). Germline V lookup: CDR1 SGHRS, CDR2 YFSETQ. The CDR3 extends over 13 amino acids. Deletions cut 0 bases from V and 5 bases from J, with 7 bases between. The CDR3 loop is CASSLGGRDTQYF. The CDR3 DNA follows: TGCGCCAGCAGCTTGGGTGGGAGAGATACGCAGTATTTT. Using reference TRBV5-1 and TRBJ2-3 for the parts outside the CDR3, the full variable domain is KAGVTQTPRYLIKTRGQQVTLSCSPISGHRSVSWYQQTPGQGLQFLFEYFSETQRNKGNFPGRFSGRQFSNSRSEMNVSTLELGDSALYLCASSLGGRDTQYFGPGTRLTVL.

In this sample, this clonotype turned up once. The chain links TRBV20-1 to TRBJ2-3; D is undetermined. This CDR3 contains 13 residues. V was pared by 3 bases and J by 1 base, with 8 bases between. CDR1 is DFQATT, CDR2 SNEGSKA, per germline (reference sequence). The CDR3: CSASGPRTDTQYF. The CDR3 nucleotides read TGCAGTGCTAGCGGACCCCGCACAGATACGCAGTATTTT.

V gene TRBV6-1 combines with J gene TRBJ2-1, with 13 nucleotides matching TRBD2. The length of the CDR3 is 16 residues. V lost 5 bases, J lost 10 bases, and 11 bases stayed unmatched. CDR1 MNHNS and CDR2 SASEGT come from the germline V gene. In DNA form, the CDR3 reads TGTGCCAGCAGTCCACGGGGGACTAGCGGGGCAAAGGAGCAGTTCTTC. It codes for CASSPRGTSGAKEQFF.

This chain joins TRBV20-1 and TRBJ2-7; D not resolved. The V end lost 6 bases, the J end lost 5 bases, and 11 bases lay between the germline ends. The CDR3 extends over 11 amino acids. Germline CDR1 is DFQATT and CDR2 is SNEGSKA (reference sequence). The CDR3 loop is CSAPDGHEQYV. The CDR3 DNA is TGCAGTGCCCCTGACGGGCACGAGCAGTACGTC.

This clonotype was counted between two and nine times. The chain couples TRBV7-2 to TRBJ2-7, with D possibly being TRBD1 (6 bases). The CDR3 totals 12 residues. Between the trimmed V and J ends, which lost 5 bases and 5 bases, there was a span of 10 bases. CDR1 and CDR2 from the germline V gene are SGHTA and FQGNSA. CDR3 loop: CASSLTGHEQYV. For the CDR3, the DNA is TGTGCCAGCAGCCTCACAGGGCACGAGCAGTACGTC.

The genes are TRBV18 and TRBJ1-5; maybe TRBD1 (5 bases). The CDR3 is 15 residues long. Trimming removed 0 bases at V and 2 bases at J, with 8 bases between. The germline V gene encodes CDR1 KGHSH and CDR2 LQKENI. The CDR3 here is CASSPPSGRNQPQHF. CDR3 bases: TGTGCCAGCTCACCACCTTCAGGGCGCAATCAGCCCCAGCATTTT.

The chain is built from TRBV3-1 and TRBJ2-5; 12 bases align to TRBD2. V trimming: 6 bases; J trimming: 5 bases; junction bases outside the gene matches: 7. In germline, CDR1 is LGHDT, CDR2 YNNKEL (reference sequence). There are 15 residues in the CDR3. The CDR3 region has the DNA TGTGCCAGCAGACAGACTAGCGGGAGCCTCGAGACCCAGTACTTC. Translated: CASRQTSGSLETQYF.

The chain is built from TRBV20-1 and TRBJ2-3, with D unresolved. Trimming took 4 bases from V and 0 from J, leaving 14 bases between them. Germline V CDR1 and CDR2: DFQATT, SNEGSKA (reference sequence). The CDR3 is 15 residues long. In DNA form, the CDR3 reads TGCAGTGCTACTCCCGTAGGACGGAGCACAGATACGCAGTATTTT. Translation: CSATPVGRSTDTQYF.

The chain recombines TRBV7-2 with TRBJ2-5; D is undetermined. Germline V gene data show CDR1 as SGHTA and CDR2 as FQGNSA. The CDR3 loop spans 15 amino acids. The V gene lost 3 bases and the J gene lost 4 bases, with 15 bases spanning the gap. CDR3 sequence: CASSFSRLIRETQYF. The CDR3 DNA reads as TGTGCCAGCAGCTTTAGCCGCCTTATTCGAGAGACCCAGTACTTC.

The J gene is TRBJ2-1, the V gene TRBV7-9; 7 positions agree with TRBD1. V was clipped by 7 bases and J by 1 base; unmatched bases: 10. The length of the CDR3 is 16 residues. Germline values: CDR1 SEHNR, CDR2 FQNEAQ (reference sequence). The CDR3 nucleotides read TGTGCCAGCAACTTCGCCGGGACAGCTTCCTACAATGAGCAGTTCTTC. Its translation: CASNFAGTASYNEQFF. The full variable domain, completed using reference TRBV7-9 and TRBJ2-1, is DTGVSQNPRHKITKRGQNVTFRCDPISEHNRLYWYRQTLGQGPEFLTYFQNEAQLEKSRLLSDRFSAERPKGSFSTLEIQRTEQGDSAMYLCASNFAGTASYNEQFFGPGTRLTVL.

This clonotype showed up just a few times. This rearrangement joins TRBV7-2 to TRBJ1-4; TRBD1 is a possible D gene (5 bases). The CDR3 sequence is 14 residues long. CDR1 is SGHTA, CDR2 FQGNSA, per germline. Between the trimmed V and J ends, which lost 5 bases and 8 bases, there was a span of 15 bases. The CDR3 loop reads CASSPGRGGEKLFF. DNA for the CDR3: TGTGCCAGCAGCCCTGGGAGGGGAGGAGAAAAACTGTTTTTT.

This chain connects TRBV5-5 to TRBJ1-1; no firm D call. CDR3 length equals 17 residues. Germline assignment: CDR1 SGHKS and CDR2 YYEKEE (reference sequence). V was pared by 0 bases and J by 3 bases, with 18 bases between. This chain's CDR3 is CASSLEYLGFGDTEAFF. The CDR3 coding sequence is TGTGCCAGCAGCTTGGAGTATCTCGGATTTGGGGACACTGAAGCTTTCTTT.

This clonotype was detected only a few times. V is TRBV11-3 and J is TRBJ2-5, with TRBD1 matching over 9 bases. CDR3 length equals 16 residues. Looked up from germline, CDR1 is SGHNT and CDR2 is YENEEA. The J segment lost 4 bases and the V segment lost 3 bases, leaving 9 bases of the junction unmatched. CDR3 sequence reads: CASSLRSTGGRETQYF. The CDR3 bases are TGTGCCAGCAGCTTGAGGTCTACAGGGGGCAGAGAGACCCAGTACTTC.